This TCR beta chain was documented in a study of CD4 T cells in relation to SARS-CoV-2 and coronaviruses. General observations from the study: Compared with monoreactive clones, crossreactive clones showed significantly weaker SARS-CoV-2 expansion.

The repertoire was sequenced with immunoSEQ multiplex PCR; TCRdb's copy has only in-frame clones and lacks some. The sample shows about 38,000 clones, approximately 88% of them seen only once. The V and J ends lost 1 base and 4 bases respectively, with 2 bases between them. Germline V gene sequence: CDR1 SGHNT, CDR2 YENEEA. The CDR3 totals 13 residues. Concerning this clone itself: The target antigen is unknown.

The sequencing sample was made of memory CD4+ T cells from PBMCs. The receptor was isolated from an adult with COVID-19. This chain links TRBV11-3 with TRBJ1-6; D unresolved. CDR3 sequence (DNA): TGTGCCAGCAGCTTAGGGTATAATTCACCCCTCCACTTT. This codes for CASSLGYNSPLHF.